One sample yielded the 27 T cell receptor beta chains listed below, sequenced in a study of blood T cells in healthy people across ages. The second PCR ran about 6 to 11 cycles with a sample-barcoded 5' primer and J-beta primers. One entry per CDR3 protein results from TCRdb running MiXCR on the 5' RACE reads. The table includes 1.5 million to 2 million distinct CDR3 sequences, 28% detected once. The sequenced material came from blood. These TCRs come from a woman aged 25 to 39 in good health.

This chain joins TRBV7-8 and TRBJ2-1; TRBD1 agrees at 10 bases. Trimming took 2 bases from V and 9 from J; bases not matched to a gene: 7. Germline CDR1 reads SGHVS; CDR2 reads FQNEAQ. The CDR3 is 15 amino acids. In DNA, the CDR3 is TGTGCCAGCAGCTTAAGGACAGGGGGGGCAAGTGAGCAGTTCTTC. It yields the protein CASSLRTGGASEQFF. Full variable domain (remainder filled in from reference TRBV7-8 and TRBJ2-1): GAGVSQSPRYKVAKRGQDVALRCDPISGHVSLFWYQQALGQGPEFLTYFQNEAQLDKSGLPSDRFFAERPEGSVSTLKIQRTQQEDSAVYLCASSLRTGGASEQFFGPGTRLTVL.

V gene TRBV12-3 or TRBV12-4 combines with J gene TRBJ2-1, with D tentatively TRBD2 (6 bases). CDR3 length: 17 amino acids. The V end was cut by 5 bases, the J end by 6 bases, with 23 bases between. The CDR3 sequence is CASSAAGYTGVGNEQFF. CDR3 sequence (DNA): TGTGCCAGCAGTGCCGCAGGCTACACGGGAGTCGGCAATGAGCAGTTCTTC.

At least ten counts were recorded for this clonotype. J is TRBJ2-4 and V is TRBV10-3, with TRBD1 as a possible D gene (5 bases). Trimming pared 6 bases from V and 1 base from J, leaving 10 bases between. Germline V gene sequence: CDR1 ENHRY, CDR2 SYGVKD. This CDR3 is 14 amino acids long. CDR3 nucleotide sequence: TGTGCCATCAGATCGGACACCGCCAAAAACATTCAGTACTTC. It encodes CAIRSDTAKNIQYF.

This clonotype has a handful of counts. The chain carries TRBV6-5 and TRBJ1-2; 9 bases map to TRBD1. CDR1 and CDR2 from the germline V gene are MNHEY and SVGAGI. The CDR3 covers 15 residues. The V segment lost 0 bases and the J segment 8 bases; nucleotides outside the gene matches: 7. The CDR3 is CASSYSVGQGRGYTF. CDR3 sequence (DNA): TGTGCCAGCAGTTACTCGGTTGGACAGGGGAGAGGCTACACCTTC.

The V call is TRBV3-1, the J call TRBJ2-5; 9 nucleotides align to TRBD2. The CDR3 is 15 amino acids. J was trimmed by 0 bases and V by 3 bases; bases with no gene match: 2. Germline V lookup: CDR1 LGHDT, CDR2 YNNKEL (reference sequence). CDR3 region: CASSHSGGYQETQYF. The CDR3 region has the DNA TGTGCCAGCAGCCACAGCGGGGGGTACCAAGAGACCCAGTACTTC.

The chain combines TRBV19 with TRBJ2-1; unclear D gene. There are 14 residues in the CDR3. V was cut by 3 bases and J by 5 bases, with 11 bases left in between. Germline values: CDR1 LNHDA, CDR2 SQIVND (reference sequence). CDR3 nucleotide sequence: TGTGCCAGTAGTATCCCGGGTCCCAACAATGAGCAGTTCTTC. Its translation: CASSIPGPNNEQFF.

As to this clonotype: Since a much larger clone is just one base distant, this may be a read error. The chain joins TRBV5-6 to TRBJ1-5; D gene uncertain. Per the germline V gene, CDR1 is SGHDT and CDR2 is YYEEEE. The CDR3 loop spans 13 amino acids. In DNA form, the CDR3 reads TGTGTCAGCAGCCGAAGGCTCGATCAGCCCCAGCATTTT. It specifies CVSSRRLDQPQHF. Combining the CDR3 with reference TRBV5-6 and TRBJ1-5 gives the whole variable domain DAGVTQSPTHLIKTRGQQVTLRCSPKSGHDTVSWYQQALGQGPQFIFQYYEEEERQRGNFPDRFSGHQFPNYSSELNVNALLLGDSALYLCVSSRRLDQPQHFGDGTRLSIL.

Note on this clonotype: One end of the junction fails to match germline, which may point to a read error. The J gene is TRBJ2-6, the V gene TRBV24-1, with D unresolved. The germline CDR1 and CDR2 sequences are KGHDR and SFDVKD. This CDR3 spans 16 amino acids. CDR3 nucleotide sequence: TGTACCACCAGTGATCCATACAAAGCTGGGGCCAACGTCCTGACTTTC. Protein sequence: CTTSDPYKAGANVLTF.

This clonotype has just a few counts. The J gene is TRBJ2-3, the V gene TRBV2; D is unclear. Trimming stripped 6 bases from V and 2 bases from J, with 15 bases between. The CDR3 is 15 amino acids. The V gene's germline CDR1 is SNHLY and CDR2 FYNNEI. For the CDR3, the DNA is TGTGCCAGCAGCGCTCGAGACTTGGCCACAGATACGCAGTATTTT. Protein: CASSARDLATDTQYF.

This clonotype was observed a few times. The chain couples TRBV5-5 to TRBJ1-5, with a tentative D call TRBD1 (5 bases). The CDR3 extends over 15 amino acids. Trimming pared 4 bases from V and 3 bases from J, leaving 14 bases between. Germline-derived CDR1 and CDR2 are SGHKS and YYEKEE (reference sequence). CDR3 protein: CASSMGGGNNQPQHF. Here the CDR3 DNA reads TGTGCCAGCAGCATGGGGGGAGGCAACAATCAGCCCCAGCATTTT.

The sample holds a few counts of this clonotype. The chain combines TRBV20-1 with TRBJ2-1; D ambiguous. The CDR3 totals 14 residues. Germline V gene lookup returns CDR1 DFQATT and CDR2 SNEGSKA (reference sequence). Trimming left V 3 bases short and J 5 bases short, with 14 bases between. The CDR3 spells CSASDDWADNEQFF. The DNA for the CDR3 is TGCAGTGCTAGCGACGACTGGGCTGACAATGAGCAGTTCTTC.

The chain carries TRBV9 and TRBJ2-7; 15 nucleotides align to TRBD2. Trimming took 0 bases from V and 6 from J; bases not matched to a gene: 1. CDR3 length equals 15 residues. Germline values: CDR1 SGDLS, CDR2 YYNGEE. CDR3 protein: CASSVAGLAGGEQYF. CDR3 DNA sequence: TGTGCCAGCAGCGTAGCGGGACTAGCGGGAGGCGAGCAGTACTTC. The full variable domain, rest sourced from reference TRBV9 and TRBJ2-7, is DSGVTQTPKHLITATGQRVTLRCSPRSGDLSVYWYQQSLDQGLQFLIQYYNGEERAKGNILERFSAQQFPDLHSELNLSSLELGDSALYFCASSVAGLAGGEQYFGPGTRLTVT.

This clonotype was picked up a small number of times. V usage is TRBV7-9 and J usage is TRBJ2-3, with D uncertain. CDR3 length: 10 residues. CDR1 is SEHNR, CDR2 FQNEAQ, per germline (reference sequence). The V gene lost 2 bases and the J gene lost 10 bases, with 4 bases spanning the gap. The CDR3: CASSLKAQYF. The CDR3 nucleotides read TGTGCCAGCAGCTTAAAGGCGCAGTATTTT.

The genes are TRBV20-1 and TRBJ1-2; the match to TRBD1 covers 7 bases. This CDR3 has 14 residues. The ends lost 1 base at V and 8 bases at J; junction bases unmatched: 10. Germline V CDR1 and CDR2: DFQATT, SNEGSKA (reference sequence). The CDR3 region has the DNA TGCAGTGCTAGAGTGGCAGACAGGGCGGAAGGCTACACCTTC. Its protein product is CSARVADRAEGYTF.

With regard to this clonotype: This sequence may be a read error, since a much larger clone differs from it by one base. The V and J genes are TRBV7-2 and TRBJ1-5; D uncertain. Germline CDR1 reads SGHTA; CDR2 reads FQGNSA. This CDR3 contains 13 residues. The CDR3 sequence is CASSLGLIQPQNF. The CDR3 bases are TGTGCCAGCAGCTTAGGTCTCATTCAGCCCCAGAATTTT.

There are a few counts of this clonotype. The chain carries TRBV5-1 and TRBJ2-7, with D perhaps assigned TRBD1 or TRBD2 (6 bases each). The germline gives CDR1 SGHRS, CDR2 YFSETQ. This CDR3 contains 18 residues. V lost 1 base, J lost 5 bases, and 25 bases lay in between. DNA for the CDR3: TGCGCCAGCAGCTTGAGTGGAGGGGGACCCGCGGCTGTCAACGAGCAGTACTTC. It codes for CASSLSGGGPAAVNEQYF.

There are a few counts of this clonotype. The chain is built from TRBV6-6 and TRBJ2-7; D is possibly TRBD2 (7 bases). Germline-derived CDR1 and CDR2 are MNHNY and SVGAGI (reference sequence). Trimming took 0 bases from V and 0 from J, leaving 15 bases between them. This CDR3 has 17 amino acids. This CDR3 reads CASSYSQRGGSSYEQYF. In nucleotides, the CDR3 is TGTGCCAGCAGTTACTCTCAGAGGGGGGGCAGCTCCTACGAGCAGTACTTC.

J is TRBJ2-7 and V is TRBV7-9, with 10 bases identical to TRBD1. CDR3 size: 20 residues. V gave up 0 bases and J gave up 1 base; unmatched junction bases: 15. CDR1 and CDR2 from the germline V gene are SEHNR and FQNEAQ (reference sequence). CDR3 sequence (DNA): TGTGCCAGCAGCTTAGCCCCATATAACGACAGGGGGCGTAGGTCCTACGAGCAGTACTTC. It is translated as CASSLAPYNDRGRRSYEQYF. Variable domain in full (rest from reference TRBV7-9 and TRBJ2-7): DTGVSQNPRHKITKRGQNVTFRCDPISEHNRLYWYRQTLGQGPEFLTYFQNEAQLEKSRLLSDRFSAERPKGSFSTLEIQRTEQGDSAMYLCASSLAPYNDRGRRSYEQYFGPGTRLTVT.

The chain joins TRBV18 to TRBJ2-1; 14 nucleotides align to TRBD2. Per germline, CDR1 KGHSH and CDR2 LQKENI. V lost 4 bases to trimming and J lost 6 bases; unmatched junction nucleotides: 5. The CDR3 sequence is 16 residues long. CDR3 nucleotide sequence: TGTGCCAGCTCACAGGGACTAGCGGGAGTCAGCAATGAGCAGTTCTTC. It encodes CASSQGLAGVSNEQFF.

In this sample, this clonotype turned up a few times. CDR3 nucleotide sequence: TGTGCCACCAGTGATCTGCCGGGACAGGGAATCCCAGATACGCAGTATTTT. Translating gives CATSDLPGQGIPDTQYF. V and J are TRBV24-1 and TRBJ2-3, with 9 bases aligning to TRBD1. CDR1 is KGHDR, CDR2 SFDVKD, per germline. J lost 4 bases, V lost 3 bases, and 10 bases had no gene match. This CDR3 has 17 amino acids.

The chain links TRBV6-6 to TRBJ1-1; D is perhaps TRBD1 (5 bases). The CDR3 covers 14 residues. V lost 9 bases and J lost 3, with 17 bases in between. The germline CDR1 and CDR2 sequences are MNHNY and SVGAGI (reference sequence). CDR3 sequence reads: CASCGPGSHTEAFF. The CDR3, as DNA: TGTGCCAGTTGCGGGCCAGGGTCCCACACTGAAGCTTTCTTT.

This clonotype was counted a few times. V gene TRBV5-1 combines with J gene TRBJ2-5, with a weak D call TRBD1 (6 bases). The V end lost 1 base, the J end lost 2 bases, and 12 bases lay between the germline ends. The CDR3 has 15 amino acids. Per the germline V gene, CDR1 is SGHRS and CDR2 is YFSETQ. The CDR3 sequence is CASSLTGSDQETQYF. The CDR3 DNA is TGCGCCAGCAGCTTGACAGGGTCCGATCAAGAGACCCAGTACTTC.

The table lists this clonotype with a few counts. The rearrangement uses TRBV24-1 and TRBJ1-5; weak D call: TRBD1 (5 bases). The CDR3 runs 16 residues. The ends were cut back, 3 bases at V and 6 bases at J, with 17 bases in the middle. Germline V lookup: CDR1 KGHDR, CDR2 SFDVKD. The CDR3 DNA reads TGTGCCACCAGTGATGGGAATCGGGGGAGTCGTCAGCCCCAGCATTTT. It yields the protein CATSDGNRGSRQPQHF.

This chain joins TRBV7-2 and TRBJ2-4, with 8 bases that match TRBD2. V gave up 10 bases and J gave up 7 bases; unmatched junction bases: 9. The CDR3 is 13 residues long. Germline V gene sequence: CDR1 SGHTA, CDR2 FQGNSA. The CDR3 DNA follows: TGTGCCACCTCAAGGGGCGGGGGGAACATTCAGTACTTC. Residues: CATSRGGGNIQYF. The full variable domain, its missing parts supplied by reference TRBV7-2 and TRBJ2-4, is GAGVSQSPSNKVTEKGKDVELRCDPISGHTALYWYRQSLGQGLEFLIYFQGNSAPDKSGLPSDRFSAERTGGSVSTLTIQRTQQEDSAVYLCATSRGGGNIQYFGAGTRLSVL.

This clonotype was detected ten times or more. The CDR3: CASSGGGLQETQYF. CDR3 bases: TGTGCCAGCAGTGGAGGGGGCCTCCAAGAGACCCAGTACTTC. V gene TRBV6-5 combines with J gene TRBJ2-5; tentatively, D is TRBD1 (7 bases). From germline, CDR1 is MNHEY and CDR2 SVGAGI. Between the trimmed V and J ends, which lost 5 bases and 1 base, there was a span of 11 bases. The CDR3 has 14 residues.

About this clonotype itself: An end of the junction does not agree with germline; a read error may underlie this. The CDR3 spells CASSQGGGRYGHTF. The CDR3 nucleotides are TGCGCCAGCAGCCAAGGCGGGGGGCGGTATGGCCACACCTTC. V gene TRBV4-1 combines with J gene TRBJ1-2; possible D gene TRBD1, 6 bases. Germline values: CDR1 MGHRA, CDR2 YSYEKL. The CDR3 contains 14 residues.

The rearrangement joins TRBV6-1 to TRBJ2-1, with TRBD2 matching 11 bases. The V and J ends lost 6 bases and 9 bases, in that order; junction bases with no gene match: 7. Looked up from germline, CDR1 is MNHNS and CDR2 is SASEGT. CDR3 length equals 14 residues. As DNA, the CDR3 is TGTGCCAGCAGGACTAGCGGGGAGGCCGGTGAGCAGTTCTTC. Protein: CASRTSGEAGEQFF.